This entry lists 21 T cell receptor beta chains sequenced from one sample in a study of blood T cell repertoires in COVID-19. Measured with immunoSEQ multiplex PCR; TCRdb has only the in-frame clones, and not every one. The sample consists of approximately 210,000 clones, about four fifths of them appearing once. The sequenced sample consisted of peripheral blood. The receptors derive from a woman between 35 and 50 years old with active or convalescent COVID-19.

The chain employs TRBV30 and TRBJ2-3; 7 positions agree with TRBD2. This CDR3 region has 14 residues. The V segment lost 5 bases and the J segment 5 bases; nucleotides outside the gene matches: 10. The germline gives CDR1 GTSNPN, CDR2 SVGIG (reference sequence). Written as DNA, the CDR3 is TGTGCCTGGTTGGGTGCTGCGGGGGAAGATACGCAGTATTTT. Protein: CAWLGAAGEDTQYF.

The gene calls are TRBV5-1 and TRBJ2-3; possibly TRBD2 for D (6 bases). Germline V CDR1 and CDR2: SGHRS, YFSETQ. V lost 1 base, J lost 5 bases, and 11 bases lay in between. This CDR3 comprises 14 residues. DNA of the CDR3: TGCGCCAGCAGCTTGATCAGGGAGGTAGATACGCAGTATTTT. Translating gives CASSLIREVDTQYF.

This clone was found many times. The same CDR3 can be traced to other DNA sequences in this sample. The genes are TRBV5-1 and TRBJ1-2; D is possibly TRBD1 (6 bases). Between the trimmed V and J ends, which lost 0 bases and 5 bases, there was a span of 11 bases. Germline values: CDR1 SGHRS, CDR2 YFSETQ. The CDR3 consists of 14 residues. CDR3 protein: CASSLVGDNYGYTF. The CDR3 bases are TGCGCCAGCAGCTTGGTTGGGGACAATTATGGCTACACCTTC.

J is TRBJ2-3 and V is TRBV7-2; 10 nucleotides agree with TRBD2. The V segment lost 3 bases and the J segment 4 bases; nucleotides outside the gene matches: 1. Germline values: CDR1 SGHTA, CDR2 FQGNSA. The length of the CDR3 is 14 residues. This CDR3 reads CASSLLAGADTQYF. CDR3 sequence (DNA): TGTGCCAGCAGCTTGCTAGCGGGGGCAGATACGCAGTATTTT.

This chain uses TRBV9 with TRBJ1-2; a weak D match, TRBD1 (5 bases). The ends were cut back, 4 bases at V and 4 bases at J, with 17 bases in the middle. The CDR3 runs 15 residues. The V gene's germline CDR1 is SGDLS and CDR2 YYNGEE. The DNA for the CDR3 is TGTGCCAGCAGCCCTAGGGGTAGGGACTTCTATGGCTACACCTTC. Translated: CASSPRGRDFYGYTF. Full variable domain (remainder filled in from reference TRBV9 and TRBJ1-2): DSGVTQTPKHLITATGQRVTLRCSPRSGDLSVYWYQQSLDQGLQFLIQYYNGEERAKGNILERFSAQQFPDLHSELNLSSLELGDSALYFCASSPRGRDFYGYTFGSGTRLTVV.

The chain couples TRBV28 to TRBJ1-5; D gene ambiguous. CDR1 MDHEN and CDR2 SYDVKM come from the germline V gene. The CDR3 has 15 amino acids. V was clipped by 2 bases and J by 0 bases, with 8 bases between them. The CDR3 nucleotides are TGTGCCAGCAGTTTAGCGGGTACTAGCAATCAGCCCCAGCATTTT. The encoded protein is CASSLAGTSNQPQHF.

The rearrangement joins TRBV10-3 to TRBJ2-2, with TRBD1 matching 9 bases. This CDR3 contains 15 residues. V was pared by 6 bases and J by 4 bases, with 6 bases of the junction left unmatched. CDR1 ENHRY and CDR2 SYGVKD come from the germline V gene. The CDR3 bases are TGTGCCATCAGCCGGACAGGGGAGGGCACCGGGGAGCTGTTTTTT. Translation: CAISRTGEGTGELFF.

V and J are TRBV6-4 and TRBJ2-1; TRBD2 might be the D (6 bases). In germline, CDR1 is MRHNA, CDR2 SNTAGT. The CDR3 totals 13 residues. The V and J ends lost 4 bases and 16 bases respectively, with 20 bases between them. DNA for the CDR3: TGTGCCAGCAGTGGTTTCGCCGGGACTCTGCCATTCTTC. Translated, it gives CASSGFAGTLPFF.

The chain links TRBV6-6 to TRBJ1-1, with D uncertain. The germline V gene encodes CDR1 MNHNY and CDR2 SVGAGI (reference sequence). Trimming stripped 0 bases from V and 0 bases from J, with 8 bases between. The CDR3 has 15 residues. The CDR3 DNA is TGTGCCAGCAGTTACTCGCGGGATCTGAACACTGAAGCTTTCTTT. This translates into CASSYSRDLNTEAFF.

The CDR3 bases are TGCGCCAGCAGCTTCGAGGGGGCGGATGGCTACACCTTC. Protein sequence: CASSFEGADGYTF. This chain uses TRBV5-1 with TRBJ1-2, with 7 positions matching TRBD1. CDR3 length: 13 amino acids. Losses at the gene ends were 2 bases for V and 6 bases for J; bases not matched to a gene: 4. Germline-derived CDR1 and CDR2 are SGHRS and YFSETQ.

The chain couples TRBV5-1 to TRBJ1-2; D call uncertain. The germline V gene encodes CDR1 SGHRS and CDR2 YFSETQ. With 0 bases removed from V and 1 base from J, the gap between germline ends came to 16 bases. This CDR3 region has 17 residues. The CDR3, as DNA: TGCGCCAGCAGCTTGGCCGCGAGTTACGATTTTAACTATGGCTACACCTTC. Amino acids: CASSLAASYDFNYGYTF.

The chain joins TRBV29-1 to TRBJ1-4, with D possibly TRBD1 on 5 matching bases. The length of the CDR3 is 14 residues. The V gene's germline CDR1 is SQVTM and CDR2 ANQGSEA. The V end was cut by 4 bases, the J end by 3 bases, with 12 bases between. The CDR3 nucleotides read TGCAGCGTTGCGAAACAGGCAGCTAATGAAAAACTGTTTTTT. It translates to CSVAKQAANEKLFF.

This clone was counted a single time. V and J are TRBV6-5 and TRBJ1-6; D is perhaps TRBD1 (6 bases). CDR3 length equals 15 residues. Trimming shortened V by 7 bases and J by 0 bases, and 10 bases separated the two germline ends. Germline lookup yields CDR1 MNHEY and CDR2 SVGAGI. This chain's CDR3 is CASTGDSSYNSPLHF. CDR3 coding DNA: TGTGCCAGCACAGGGGATAGCTCCTATAATTCACCCCTCCACTTT.

The chain has TRBV25-1 and TRBJ1-5, with 10 bases that match TRBD1. The ends lost 4 bases at V and 7 bases at J; junction bases unmatched: 7. Germline loops: CDR1 MGHDK, CDR2 SYGVNS. This CDR3 region has 15 residues. The CDR3 coding sequence is TGTGCCAGCAGTGGACAGGGGGCAGACAACCAGCCCCAGCATTTT. This translates into CASSGQGADNQPQHF. Full variable domain (remainder filled in from reference TRBV25-1 and TRBJ1-5): EADIYQTPRYLVIGTGKKITLECSQTMGHDKMYWYQQDPGMELHLIHYSYGVNSTEKGDLSSESTVSRIRTEHFPLTLESARPSHTSQYLCASSGQGADNQPQHFGDGTRLSIL.

The chain joins TRBV6-1 to TRBJ2-3; 7 nucleotides match TRBD2. This CDR3 contains 12 residues. The ends lost 5 bases at V and 7 bases at J; junction bases unmatched: 3. Germline CDR1 reads MNHNS; CDR2 reads SASEGT. In nucleotides, the CDR3 is TGTGCCAGCAGTCCGACTAGCTATACGCAGTATTTT. Translated, it gives CASSPTSYTQYF.

This chain uses TRBV6-5 with TRBJ2-5; TRBD2 matches at 7 bases. V dropped 7 bases and J dropped 3; count of bases not matched to a gene: 8. Germline V gene data show CDR1 as MNHEY and CDR2 as SVGAGI. The CDR3 length is 14 residues. The CDR3 region has the DNA TGTGCCAGCACCGCACCCGGGACTAAAGAGACCCAGTACTTC. Its protein product is CASTAPGTKETQYF.

The chain links TRBV14 to TRBJ1-1, with 9 bases aligning to TRBD1. The CDR3 runs to 14 residues. The V and J ends lost 3 bases and 6 bases, in that order; junction bases with no gene match: 5. Germline loops: CDR1 SGHDN, CDR2 FVKESK. Here the CDR3 DNA reads TGTGCCAGCAGCCAGGACAGGGGAAGGGCTGAAGCTTTCTTT. Translating gives CASSQDRGRAEAFF.

This rearrangement joins TRBV1 to TRBJ1-1. TRBV1 has pseudogene status. This CDR3 comprises 19 residues. The CDR3 DNA follows: TGCACCAGCAGCCAAGATCCTAACGGGGGAGGGGAGGGGAACACTGAAGCTTTCTTT. It is translated as CTSSQDPNGGGEGNTEAFF.

The rearrangement joins TRBV5-5 to TRBJ1-2; weak D call: TRBD1 (6 bases). Trimming removed 4 bases at V and 3 bases at J, with 19 bases between. There are 16 residues in the CDR3. The germline gives CDR1 SGHKS, CDR2 YYEKEE (reference sequence). The DNA for the CDR3 is TGTGCCAGCAGCCCCACCGCGCCGACAGGACACTATGGCTACACCTTC. It encodes CASSPTAPTGHYGYTF.

The V gene is TRBV28, the J gene TRBJ1-2; no clear D gene. Per the germline V gene, CDR1 is MDHEN and CDR2 is SYDVKM. This CDR3 spans 13 amino acids. V was shortened by 7 bases and J by 4 bases, with 13 bases between the two germline ends. The CDR3 region is CASTPLPRYGYTF. The CDR3 nucleotides are TGTGCCAGCACCCCCCTCCCCCGCTATGGCTACACCTTC.

This rearrangement joins TRBV5-1 to TRBJ2-5; 8 bases align to TRBD1. Germline assignment: CDR1 SGHRS and CDR2 YFSETQ. There are 14 residues in the CDR3. The trim removed 2 bases at V and 5 bases at J, leaving 5 bases unmatched. The CDR3 DNA reads as TGCGCCAGCAGCTTCCAGGGGGCAGATGAGACCCAGTACTTC. Encoded protein: CASSFQGADETQYF.